This T cell receptor beta chain emerged from a study of blood T cell repertoires in COVID-19. Across the study: T cells, B-cell-depleted T cells, or PBMCs supplied cDNA or gDNA.

Under the authors' procedure: Reference gene primers were amplified, and this amplification served to estimate nucleated cell counts. Only in-frame clones appear in the TCRdb table, and some are missing; sequencing was by immunoSEQ multiplex PCR. V, J and clone size were drawn from that table, and D and trimming were deduced from the DNA. The sample has about 340,000 clones; 80% to 90% are singletons. This clone was seen only once. The CDR3 extends over 13 amino acids. Trimming stripped 0 bases from V and 5 bases from J, with 8 bases between. Germline V gene lookup returns CDR1 SGDLS and CDR2 YYNGEE. The chain links TRBV9 to TRBJ2-5; D unclear. The sequenced sample consisted of PBMCs or T cells enriched from blood (not recorded which). The receptor's source is a woman in her 40s with acute COVID-19. The CDR3: CASSVGHEETQYF. DNA of the CDR3: TGTGCCAGCAGCGTAGGTCATGAGGAGACCCAGTACTTC. The full variable domain, completed using reference TRBV9 and TRBJ2-5, is DSGVTQTPKHLITATGQRVTLRCSPRSGDLSVYWYQQSLDQGLQFLIQYYNGEERAKGNILERFSAQQFPDLHSELNLSSLELGDSALYFCASSVGHEETQYFGPGTRLLVL.